These 17 T cell receptor beta chains were sequenced from one sample in a study of cytomegalovirus exposure and HLA in healthy donors (TCRdb year 2017). The library was produced with the immunoSEQ multiplex PCR assay. For the multiplex PCR, a mixture combining 60 forward primers for TCR Vbeta segments and 13 reverse primers for TCR Jbeta segments was used. TCRdb took over this immuneACCESS table, retaining in-frame rearrangements with V and J assigned. Such tables are incomplete; in checked studies, under half of the missing clones stem from an unresolved V gene, and the remainder is unexplained. The sample data list approximately 61,000 clones, and 75% to 85% of these were observed just once. The top ten clonotypes cover 51% of the sample. What was sequenced was PBMCs. The receptors here all came from a man aged 50-59 years in good health and CMV-seropositive.

The chain is built from TRBV5-4 and TRBJ1-2; D uncertain. The CDR3 runs to 14 residues. CDR1 SGHNT and CDR2 YYREEE come from the germline V gene (reference sequence). Trimming removed 4 bases at V and 4 bases at J, with 14 bases between. The CDR3 sequence is CASSGTESLYGYTF. The CDR3 DNA reads TGTGCCAGCAGCGGCACGGAGAGCCTCTATGGCTACACCTTC.

V and J are TRBV19 and TRBJ2-1; TRBD2 matches at 9 bases. V shed 5 bases, J shed 4 bases, and the junction held 6 bases outside the gene matches. This CDR3 has 15 residues. Germline loops: CDR1 LNHDA, CDR2 SQIVND (reference sequence). The CDR3 DNA sequence: TGTGCCAGTAGTCGGAGCAGCGGGGGGTACAATGAGCAGTTCTTC. Residues: CASSRSSGGYNEQFF.

The chain joins TRBV7-2 to TRBJ2-1; 9 bases match TRBD2. This CDR3 spans 17 amino acids. Germline-derived CDR1 and CDR2 are SGHTA and FQGNSA. V lost 5 bases and J lost 5; bases outside the gene matches: 13. For the CDR3, the DNA is TGTGCCAGCAGCCCCACCCGCGGGGGGGGCCAGAACAATGAGCAGTTCTTC. It translates to CASSPTRGGGQNNEQFF.

The chain recombines TRBV18 with TRBJ1-1; 7 nucleotides line up with TRBD1. Germline lookup yields CDR1 KGHSH and CDR2 LQKENI. V lost 6 bases and J lost 3; bases outside the gene matches: 13. The CDR3 totals 16 residues. CDR3 in amino acids: CASSPGTAFWDTEAFF. Written as DNA, the CDR3 is TGTGCCAGCTCCCCTGGGACAGCTTTTTGGGACACTGAAGCTTTCTTT. Using reference TRBV18 and TRBJ1-1 for the parts outside the CDR3, the full variable domain is NAGVMQNPRHLVRRRGQEARLRCSPMKGHSHVYWYRQLPEEGLKFMVYLQKENIIDESGMPKERFSAEFPKEGPSILRIQQVVRGDSAAYFCASSPGTAFWDTEAFFGQGTRLTVV.

The chain uses TRBV7-2 and TRBJ2-1; the match to TRBD2 covers 9 bases. This CDR3 is 16 amino acids long. Germline V CDR1 and CDR2: SGHTA, FQGNSA. Trimming cost V 2 bases and J 1 base; bases outside gene matches: 3. The CDR3 loop reads CASSLKAGGSYNEQFF. CDR3 sequence (DNA): TGTGCCAGCAGCTTAAAAGCGGGGGGTTCCTACAATGAGCAGTTCTTC.

This clone occurred once. CDR3: CASRSPGSLTYEQYF. The CDR3 nucleotides read TGTGCCAGCAGGTCGCCCGGGAGTCTAACCTACGAGCAGTACTTC. The chain carries TRBV28 and TRBJ2-7, with D maybe TRBD2 (6 bases). This CDR3 has 15 residues. V was clipped by 6 bases and J by 2 bases, with 17 bases between them. Germline V lookup: CDR1 MDHEN, CDR2 SYDVKM.

The V gene is TRBV30, the J gene TRBJ2-7; 11 bases are a match to TRBD2. V trimming: 7 bases; J trimming: 6 bases; junction bases outside the gene matches: 20. CDR3 size: 17 residues. The germline gives CDR1 GTSNPN, CDR2 SVGIG (reference sequence). The CDR3 DNA is TGTGCCTACATCCCCCTAGCGGGGGGCCCGGGTTCGGGCGAGCAGTACTTC. Encoded protein: CAYIPLAGGPGSGEQYF.

This rearrangement joins TRBV6-5 to TRBJ2-7, with 10 positions matching TRBD1. V lost 5 bases and J lost 3; bases outside the gene matches: 7. Germline-derived CDR1 and CDR2 are MNHEY and SVGAGI. This CDR3 contains 15 residues. The CDR3 nucleotides are TGTGCCAGCAGTACATCCTGGACAGGGGGCTACGAGCAGTACTTC. Amino acids: CASSTSWTGGYEQYF.

As to this clone: This specimen includes other DNA sequences encoding the same CDR3. This rearrangement joins TRBV6-5 to TRBJ1-4; 8 bases are a match to TRBD1. V lost 0 bases, J lost 8 bases, and 8 bases stayed unmatched. CDR3 length: 16 residues. The V gene's germline CDR1 is MNHEY and CDR2 SVGAGI. CDR3 nucleotides: TGTGCCAGCAGTTACTCGTGGACAGGGACGAGAGAAAAACTGTTTTTT. Amino acids: CASSYSWTGTREKLFF.

The CDR3 region is CASSLTGISTDTQYF. The CDR3 nucleotides read TGTGCCAGCAGCTTAACAGGGATTAGCACAGATACGCAGTATTTT. J is TRBJ2-3 and V is TRBV11-3; the D gene is possibly TRBD1 (6 bases). V dropped 2 bases and J dropped 0 bases, with 9 bases sitting between them. The germline V gene encodes CDR1 SGHNT and CDR2 YENEEA. The CDR3 covers 15 residues.

V gene TRBV6-1 combines with J gene TRBJ2-7; D call uncertain. CDR3 length: 13 amino acids. Germline V gene sequence: CDR1 MNHNS, CDR2 SASEGT. V lost 1 base and J 0 bases, leaving 4 bases between the germline ends. The CDR3 here is CASSEESSYEQYF. As DNA, the CDR3 is TGTGCCAGCAGTGAAGAGAGCTCCTACGAGCAGTACTTC.

The V and J genes are TRBV5-1 and TRBJ2-3, with 8 bases aligning to TRBD2. This CDR3 comprises 16 residues. CDR1 SGHRS and CDR2 YFSETQ come from the germline V gene. V shed 2 bases, J shed 0 bases, and the junction held 5 bases outside the gene matches. CDR3 DNA: TGCGCCAGCAGCTTCAGCGGGAGAGCTAGCACAGATACGCAGTATTTT. Amino acids: CASSFSGRASTDTQYF.

V is TRBV5-1 and J is TRBJ1-3; D not certain. Looked up from germline, CDR1 is SGHRS and CDR2 is YFSETQ. V lost 0 bases to trimming and J lost 9 bases, with 22 bases between them. The CDR3 sequence is 17 residues long. The CDR3 protein is CASSLAYSGTRLSTIYF. CDR3 DNA sequence: TGCGCCAGCAGCTTGGCGTACAGCGGAACCCGATTAAGCACCATATATTTT.

This chain uses TRBV28 with TRBJ1-1; D call uncertain. With 3 bases removed from V and 1 base from J, the gap between germline ends came to 3 bases. This CDR3 is 12 amino acids long. Germline V gene sequence: CDR1 MDHEN, CDR2 SYDVKM. CDR3 sequence reads: CASSFQNTEAFF. As DNA, the CDR3 is TGTGCCAGCAGTTTCCAGAACACTGAAGCTTTCTTT.

The gene calls are TRBV2 and TRBJ2-5; D possibly corresponds to TRBD1 (6 bases). Germline assignment: CDR1 SNHLY and CDR2 FYNNEI. The CDR3 is made up of 14 amino acids. The ends were cut back, 7 bases at V and 2 bases at J, with 14 bases in the middle. The DNA for the CDR3 is TGTGCCAGCAACGTACAGGGTCGACAAGAGACCCAGTACTTC. Protein: CASNVQGRQETQYF.

Written as DNA, the CDR3 is TGTGCCAGCTCTGCGTCGGGATATAGCAATCAGCCCCAGCATTTT. Protein: CASSASGYSNQPQHF. The chain employs TRBV18 and TRBJ1-5; D is ambiguous. Between the trimmed V and J ends, which lost 6 bases and 0 bases, there was a span of 12 bases. The CDR3 runs 15 residues. Germline CDR1 and CDR2: KGHSH and LQKENI. The full variable domain, in which reference TRBV18 and TRBJ1-5 provide the parts outside the CDR3, is NAGVMQNPRHLVRRRGQEARLRCSPMKGHSHVYWYRQLPEEGLKFMVYLQKENIIDESGMPKERFSAEFPKEGPSILRIQQVVRGDSAAYFCASSASGYSNQPQHFGDGTRLSIL.

The chain couples TRBV5-4 to TRBJ2-7; 8 bases are a match to TRBD2. V was clipped by 4 bases and J by 5 bases; unmatched bases: 8. The CDR3 runs to 14 residues. Germline V lookup: CDR1 SGHNT, CDR2 YYREEE (reference sequence). CDR3 DNA: TGTGCCAGCAGCCGGGGCGGGGGGCGCGACGAGCAGTACTTC. Its translation: CASSRGGGRDEQYF.